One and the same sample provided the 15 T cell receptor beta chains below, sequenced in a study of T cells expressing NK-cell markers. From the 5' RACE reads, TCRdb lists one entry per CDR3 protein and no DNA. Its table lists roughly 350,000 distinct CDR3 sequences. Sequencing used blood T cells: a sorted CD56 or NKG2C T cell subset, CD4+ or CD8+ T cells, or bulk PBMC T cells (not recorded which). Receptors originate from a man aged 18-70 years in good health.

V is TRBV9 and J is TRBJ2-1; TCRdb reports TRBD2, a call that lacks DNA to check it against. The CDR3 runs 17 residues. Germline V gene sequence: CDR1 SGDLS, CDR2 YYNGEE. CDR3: CASSVAVGGGPSNEQFF.

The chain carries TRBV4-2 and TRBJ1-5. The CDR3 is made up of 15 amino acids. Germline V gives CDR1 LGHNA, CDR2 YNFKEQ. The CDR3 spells CASKKGKGGEQPQHF.

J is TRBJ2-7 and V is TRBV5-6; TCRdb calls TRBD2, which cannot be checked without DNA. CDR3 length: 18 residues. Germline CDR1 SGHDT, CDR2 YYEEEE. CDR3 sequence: CASSPRPGLAFGNYEQYF.

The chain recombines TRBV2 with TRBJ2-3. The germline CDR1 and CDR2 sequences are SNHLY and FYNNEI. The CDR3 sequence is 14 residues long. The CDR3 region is CASRGGLAGDTQYF.

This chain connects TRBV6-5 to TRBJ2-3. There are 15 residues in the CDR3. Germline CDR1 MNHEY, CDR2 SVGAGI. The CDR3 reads CASSYLTSSTDTQYF.

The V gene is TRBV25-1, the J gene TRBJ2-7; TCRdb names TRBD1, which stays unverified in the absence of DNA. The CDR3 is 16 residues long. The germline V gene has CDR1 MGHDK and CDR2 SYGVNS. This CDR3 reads CASSEWGGGKSYEQYF.

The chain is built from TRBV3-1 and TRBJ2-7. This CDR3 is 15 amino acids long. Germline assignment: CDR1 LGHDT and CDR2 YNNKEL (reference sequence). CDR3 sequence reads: CASSPSNSASYEQYF.

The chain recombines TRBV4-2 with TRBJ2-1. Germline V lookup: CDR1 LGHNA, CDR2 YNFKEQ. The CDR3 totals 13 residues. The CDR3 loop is CASSHERLREQFF.

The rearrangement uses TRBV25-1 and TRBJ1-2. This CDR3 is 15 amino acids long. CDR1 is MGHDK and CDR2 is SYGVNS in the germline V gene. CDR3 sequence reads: CASSGGFGRGYGYTF.

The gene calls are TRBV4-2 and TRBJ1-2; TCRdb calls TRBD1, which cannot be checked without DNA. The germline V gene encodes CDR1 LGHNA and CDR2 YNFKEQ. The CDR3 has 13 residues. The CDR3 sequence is CASSQRTGEGYTF.

This CDR3 reads CASSLDRPSGANVLTF. V gene TRBV7-3 combines with J gene TRBJ2-6. The CDR3 contains 16 residues. The V gene's germline CDR1 is SGHTA and CDR2 FQGTGA. Supplemented by reference TRBV7-3 and TRBJ2-6, the full variable domain reads GAGVSQTPSNKVTEKGKYVELRCDPISGHTALYWYRQSLGQGPEFLIYFQGTGAADDSGLPNDRFFAVRPEGSVSTLKIQRTERGDSAVYLCASSLDRPSGANVLTFGAGSRLTVL.

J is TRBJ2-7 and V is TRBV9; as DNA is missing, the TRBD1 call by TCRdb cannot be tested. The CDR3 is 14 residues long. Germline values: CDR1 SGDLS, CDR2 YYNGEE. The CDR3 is CASSSQTGSNEQYF.

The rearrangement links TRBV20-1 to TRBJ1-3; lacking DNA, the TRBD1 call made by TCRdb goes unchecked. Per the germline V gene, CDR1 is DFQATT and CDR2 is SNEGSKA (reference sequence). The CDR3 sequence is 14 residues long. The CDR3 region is CSAAATGRGNTIYF.

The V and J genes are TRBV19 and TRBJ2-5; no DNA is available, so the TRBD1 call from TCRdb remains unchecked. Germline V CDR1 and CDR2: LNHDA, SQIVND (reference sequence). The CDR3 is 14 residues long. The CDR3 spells CASSPLEAQETQYF.

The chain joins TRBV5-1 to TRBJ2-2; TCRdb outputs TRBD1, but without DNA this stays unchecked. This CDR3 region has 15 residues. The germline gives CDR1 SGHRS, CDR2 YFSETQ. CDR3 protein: CASMATLSGTGELFF.